This is a list of T cell receptor beta chains from one sample in a study of neoadjuvant anti-PD-1 for oral cavity cancer. Using immunoSEQ multiplex PCR, the repertoire was profiled, and TCRdb retains in-frame clones only, with some absent. The sample includes roughly 13,000 clones, less than 85% of them seen just once. Sequencing used PBMCs, obtained after nivolumab (anti-PD-1) treatment. The source is a person between 35 and 79 years old with oral cavity squamous cell carcinoma. Each CDR3 is given with its conserved first and last residue.

j_gene	v_gene	CDR3aa
TRBJ1-5	TRBV6-1	CASNRQGSSPQHF
TRBJ2-7	TRBV21-1	CASRTRHCYEQYF
TRBJ2-5	TRBV29-1	CSVGGIQETQYF
TRBJ1-1	TRBV6-5	CASSFGLNTEAFF
TRBJ2-3	TRBV5-4	CASSPTSTDTQYF
TRBJ1-2	TRBV5-1	CASSLLASYGYTF
TRBJ1-1	TRBV7-6	CASSLGFGRGQTEAFF
TRBJ2-5	TRBV7-3	CASSLLPGLQETQYF
TRBJ1-1	TRBV27	CASSSSWDRGGTEAFF
TRBJ1-2	TRBV5-1	CASSLESGNYGYTF
TRBJ1-2	TRBV7-2	CASSQLTGVGYTF
TRBJ2-2	TRBV18	CASSPPTGEELFF
TRBJ1-2	TRBV5-4	CASSLPGGSGYGYTF
TRBJ1-1	TRBV5-1	CASSLVSSTQVINMNTEAFF
TRBJ1-1	TRBV2	CASRAPRGLTEAFF
TRBJ2-3	TRBV2	CASRDVLGVYDTQYF
TRBJ2-5	TRBV10-3	CAISDISGGSRETQYF
TRBJ2-4	TRBV5-4	CASSLRGAKNIQYF
TRBJ1-5	TRBV4-1	CASSQGPGQALNQPQHF
TRBJ2-2	TRBV28	CASMGSIGELFF
TRBJ2-3	TRBV6-4	CASSEDRGQTDTQYF
TRBJ2-1	TRBV11-2	CASSTSSSYNEQFF
TRBJ1-1	TRBV19	CASIGKGNTEAFF
TRBJ2-1	TRBV7-9	CASSSSGGPYNEQFF
TRBJ2-3	TRBV2	CASSESLGAQYF
TRBJ1-5	TRBV18	CASSPSGTGLQPQHF
TRBJ2-3	TRBV27	CASSPGGGPSTDTQYF
TRBJ2-1	TRBV20-1	CSAAEGGEQFF
TRBJ1-6	TRBV5-1	CASSLAGPNNSPLHF
TRBJ1-5	TRBV6-5	CASSYSGSHQPQHF
TRBJ1-1	TRBV5-1	CASSLLNKKGGNTEAFF
TRBJ2-1	TRBV19	CASQPLDDNEQFF
TRBJ2-1	TRBV9	CASSVVSGLYNEQFF
TRBJ1-2	TRBV7-9	CASSFGEYGYTF
TRBJ2-5	TRBV7-8	CASSLGVQRETQYF
TRBJ2-7	TRBV5-1	CASSSGTLPYEQYF
TRBJ2-3	TRBV30	CAWSFDGGSGADTQYF
TRBJ1-5	TRBV19	CASRGREFNQPQHF
TRBJ1-4	TRBV7-9	CASSLNRVGEKLFF
TRBJ2-5	TRBV2	CASEREGLLRETQYF
TRBJ2-1	TRBV30	CAWRGTGNNEQFF
TRBJ1-5	TRBV30	CAWSGTKQPQHF
TRBJ1-2	TRBV5-6	CASSLGEGNYGYTF
TRBJ2-1	TRBV19	CASTRTGDFYNEQFF
TRBJ1-2	TRBV5-4	CASSFLGGSGYTF
TRBJ2-2	TRBV7-8	CASSFRRDPDTGELFF
TRBJ1-5	TRBV5-4	CASSTDRNQPQHF
TRBJ2-2	TRBV7-6	CASSQLQGENTGELFF